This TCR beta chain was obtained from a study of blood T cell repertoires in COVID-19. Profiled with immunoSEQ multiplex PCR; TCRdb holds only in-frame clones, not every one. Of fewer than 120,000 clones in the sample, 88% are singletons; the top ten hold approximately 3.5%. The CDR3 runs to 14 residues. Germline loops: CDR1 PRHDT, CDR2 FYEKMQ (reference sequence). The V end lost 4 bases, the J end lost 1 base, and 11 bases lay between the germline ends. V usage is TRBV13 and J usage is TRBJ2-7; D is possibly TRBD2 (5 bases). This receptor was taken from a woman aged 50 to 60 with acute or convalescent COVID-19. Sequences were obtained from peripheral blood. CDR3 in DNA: TGTGCCAGCAGCTCCTTACTAGAATCCTACGAGCAGTACTTC. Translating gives CASSSLLESYEQYF. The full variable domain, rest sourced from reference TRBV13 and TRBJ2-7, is AAGVIQSPRHLIKEKRETATLKCYPIPRHDTVYWYQQGPGQDPQFLISFYEKMQSDKGSIPDRFSAQQFSDYHSELNMSSLELGDSALYFCASSSLLESYEQYFGPGTRLTVT.